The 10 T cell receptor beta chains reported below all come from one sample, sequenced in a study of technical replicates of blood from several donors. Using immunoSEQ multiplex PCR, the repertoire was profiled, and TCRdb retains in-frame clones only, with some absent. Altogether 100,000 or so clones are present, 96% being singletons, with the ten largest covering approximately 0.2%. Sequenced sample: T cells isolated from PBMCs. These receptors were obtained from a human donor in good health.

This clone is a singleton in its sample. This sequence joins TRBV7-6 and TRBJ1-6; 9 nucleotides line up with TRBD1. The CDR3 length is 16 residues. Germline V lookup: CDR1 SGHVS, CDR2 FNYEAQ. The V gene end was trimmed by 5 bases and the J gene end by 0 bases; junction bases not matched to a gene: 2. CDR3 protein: CASSQTGGSYNSPLHF. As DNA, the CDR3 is TGTGCCAGCAGCCAGACAGGGGGCTCCTATAATTCACCCCTCCACTTT.

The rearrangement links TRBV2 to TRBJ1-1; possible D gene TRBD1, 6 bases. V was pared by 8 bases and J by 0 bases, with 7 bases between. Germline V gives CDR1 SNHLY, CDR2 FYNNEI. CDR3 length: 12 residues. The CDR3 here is CASGDMNTEAFF. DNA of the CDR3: TGTGCCAGCGGGGACATGAACACTGAAGCTTTCTTT.

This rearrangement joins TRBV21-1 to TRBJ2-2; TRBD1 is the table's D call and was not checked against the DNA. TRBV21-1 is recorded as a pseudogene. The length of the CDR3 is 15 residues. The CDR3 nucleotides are TGTGCCAGCAGCGACAGGGTCGAAGGGGGCGGGGAGCTGTTTTTT. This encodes CASSDRVEGGGELFF.

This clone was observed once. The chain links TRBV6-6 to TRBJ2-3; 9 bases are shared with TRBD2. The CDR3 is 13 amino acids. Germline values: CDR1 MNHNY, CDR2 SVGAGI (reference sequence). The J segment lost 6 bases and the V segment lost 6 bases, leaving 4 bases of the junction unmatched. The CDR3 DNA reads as TGTGCCAGCAGCGGAGCGGGAGGTGATACGCAGTATTTT. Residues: CASSGAGGDTQYF.

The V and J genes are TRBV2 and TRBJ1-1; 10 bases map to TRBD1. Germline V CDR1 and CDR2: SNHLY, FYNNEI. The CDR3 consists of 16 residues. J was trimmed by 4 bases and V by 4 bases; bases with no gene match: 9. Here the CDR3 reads CASSVRQGALVTEAFF. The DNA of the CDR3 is TGTGCCAGCAGTGTCCGACAGGGGGCTTTGGTCACTGAAGCTTTCTTT.

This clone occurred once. The CDR3 loop is CASSLLHLLGNQPQHF. The CDR3 bases are TGTGCCAGCAGTTTGTTGCATCTATTAGGCAATCAGCCCCAGCATTTT. The chain has TRBV28 and TRBJ1-5; D ambiguous. The CDR3 is made up of 16 amino acids. The germline V and J ends were trimmed by 3 bases and 2 bases, with 14 bases remaining between them. Germline lookup yields CDR1 MDHEN and CDR2 SYDVKM.

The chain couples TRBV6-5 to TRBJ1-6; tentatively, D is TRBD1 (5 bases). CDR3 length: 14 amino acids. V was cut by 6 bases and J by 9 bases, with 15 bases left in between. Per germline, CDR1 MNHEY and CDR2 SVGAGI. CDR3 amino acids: CASRSTERSSPLHF. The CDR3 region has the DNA TGTGCCAGCAGGTCGACAGAGAGATCTTCACCCCTCCACTTT.

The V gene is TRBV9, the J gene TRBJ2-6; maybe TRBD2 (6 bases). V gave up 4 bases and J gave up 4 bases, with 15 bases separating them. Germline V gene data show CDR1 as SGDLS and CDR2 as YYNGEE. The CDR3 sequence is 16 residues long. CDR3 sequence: CASSPDGGAGANVLTF. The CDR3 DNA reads TGTGCCAGCAGCCCAGACGGGGGTGCAGGGGCCAACGTCCTGACTTTC.

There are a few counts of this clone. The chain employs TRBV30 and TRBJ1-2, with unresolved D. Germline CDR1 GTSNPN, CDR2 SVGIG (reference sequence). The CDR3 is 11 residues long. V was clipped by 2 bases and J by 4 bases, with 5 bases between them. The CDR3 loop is CAWSPVYGYTF. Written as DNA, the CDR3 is TGTGCCTGGAGTCCTGTCTATGGCTACACCTTC.

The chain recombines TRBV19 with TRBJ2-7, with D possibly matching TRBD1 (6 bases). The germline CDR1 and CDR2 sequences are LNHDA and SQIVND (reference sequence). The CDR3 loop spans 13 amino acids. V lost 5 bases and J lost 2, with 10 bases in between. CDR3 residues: CASSYGQTYEQYF. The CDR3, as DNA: TGTGCCAGTAGTTACGGACAGACCTACGAGCAGTACTTC.